Listed here are 26 T cell receptor beta chains from one sample, sequenced in a study of CD8 T cell repertoires and HIV-1 epitope variants. These TCRs' antigens remain unknown. TCRdb's copy holds only in-frame clones and misses some; the assay was immunoSEQ multiplex PCR. Of 5,400 or so clones in the sample, about three fifths are singletons; the top ten hold around two fifths. Sequencing was carried out using cultured CD8+ T cells derived from PBMCs. The source is a male donor with HIV.

The chain carries TRBV5-1 and TRBJ2-5, with D hard to call. CDR3 length equals 13 residues. CDR1 SGHRS and CDR2 YFSETQ come from the germline V gene. V was trimmed by 7 bases and J by 3 bases, leaving 13 bases between them. DNA of the CDR3: TGCGCCAGCGGCAGGCTACCCGAAGAGACCCAGTACTTC. Translation: CASGRLPEETQYF.

The V call is TRBV7-6, the J call TRBJ2-1; D call uncertain. The CDR3 is 12 residues long. Trimming pared 1 base from V and 9 bases from J, leaving 7 bases between. CDR1 SGHVS and CDR2 FNYEAQ come from the germline V gene. CDR3: CASSLGYSEQFF. CDR3 nucleotide sequence: TGTGCCAGCAGCTTAGGTTACTCTGAGCAGTTCTTC.

This clone has just a few counts. Other nucleotide sequences in the sample specify the same CDR3. The chain links TRBV27 to TRBJ2-7; a possible D gene is TRBD1 (5 bases). CDR1 is MNHEY and CDR2 is SMNVEV in the germline V gene (reference sequence). Trimming stripped 0 bases from V and 3 bases from J, with 15 bases between. The CDR3 is made up of 16 amino acids. CDR3 sequence reads: CASSLSQGTLSYEQYF. The CDR3 nucleotides are TGTGCCAGCAGTTTATCCCAGGGTACTCTGAGCTACGAGCAGTACTTC.

This clone was seen only once. This chain links TRBV4-1 with TRBJ1-1, with D hard to call. V lost 4 bases and J lost 0, with 6 bases in between. The CDR3 covers 13 residues. Germline V CDR1 and CDR2: MGHRA, YSYEKL. This CDR3 is CASSPSLNTEAFF. CDR3 in DNA: TGCGCCAGCAGCCCTAGTCTGAACACTGAAGCTTTCTTT.

The chain carries TRBV4-2 and TRBJ2-2; D ambiguous. The CDR3 loop spans 19 amino acids. The V and J ends lost 0 bases and 5 bases respectively, with 22 bases between them. Germline V gene sequence: CDR1 LGHNA, CDR2 YNFKEQ. The CDR3 DNA is TGTGCCAGCAGCCAAGATTCCCGTAATCGCCTACATAGGACCGGGGAGCTGTTTTTT. Its protein product is CASSQDSRNRLHRTGELFF.

This rearrangement joins TRBV9 to TRBJ2-7; D is tentatively TRBD1 or TRBD2 (5 bases each). CDR3 length: 14 residues. V lost 4 bases and J 3 bases, leaving 14 bases between the germline ends. Germline V gene data show CDR1 as SGDLS and CDR2 as YYNGEE. The CDR3 region has the DNA TGTGCCAGCAGCCCCCGGGACCAGGTCTACGAGCAGTACTTC. This sequence encodes CASSPRDQVYEQYF.

This clone was recorded a few times. This chain links TRBV19 with TRBJ2-7; D unresolved. CDR1 LNHDA and CDR2 SQIVND come from the germline V gene (reference sequence). The CDR3 contains 15 residues. V was cut by 0 bases and J by 6 bases, with 15 bases left in between. The CDR3 loop reads CASSIDRNDEREQYF. CDR3 bases: TGTGCCAGTAGTATAGATCGGAACGATGAGCGCGAGCAGTACTTC.

This clone was counted a single time. This rearrangement joins TRBV5-5 to TRBJ2-7, with TRBD1 matching 9 bases. This CDR3 is built from 14 residues. Germline V gene sequence: CDR1 SGHKS, CDR2 YYEKEE (reference sequence). J gave up 3 bases and V 0 bases, and 1 base lay outside the gene matches. The CDR3 region is CASSLGQGDYEQYF. Written as DNA, the CDR3 is TGTGCCAGCAGCTTGGGACAGGGGGACTACGAGCAGTACTTC.

This clone was observed a handful of times. This sequence joins TRBV27 and TRBJ2-7; D is unresolved. This CDR3 is 16 amino acids long. The V end lost 4 bases, the J end lost 3 bases, and 19 bases lay between the germline ends. CDR1 and CDR2 from the germline V gene are MNHEY and SMNVEV (reference sequence). In DNA, the CDR3 is TGTGCCAGCAGTTCTCTCCTTTCTGGGATCGTCTACGAGCAGTACTTC. Its protein is CASSSLLSGIVYEQYF.

V is TRBV19 and J is TRBJ2-7; 9 positions agree with TRBD1. The V and J ends lost 3 bases and 7 bases, in that order; junction bases with no gene match: 10. Per germline, CDR1 LNHDA and CDR2 SQIVND (reference sequence). The CDR3 has 15 amino acids. CDR3 in amino acids: CASSIKGDRAGEQYF. Written as DNA, the CDR3 is TGTGCCAGTAGTATTAAAGGGGACAGGGCCGGGGAGCAGTACTTC.

The chain is built from TRBV5-1 and TRBJ1-6; TRBD1 aligns across 7 bases. The CDR3 contains 15 residues. The trim removed 0 bases at V and 6 bases at J, leaving 3 bases unmatched. Looked up from germline, CDR1 is SGHRS and CDR2 is YFSETQ. CDR3 amino acids: CASSLAPGGNSPLHF. The CDR3 DNA follows: TGCGCCAGCAGCTTGGCCCCAGGGGGTAATTCACCCCTCCACTTT.

The V gene is TRBV29-1, the J gene TRBJ2-7; 9 bases line up with TRBD1. Germline V gene sequence: CDR1 SQVTM, CDR2 ANQGSEA. This CDR3 comprises 12 residues. V was clipped by 7 bases and J by 1 base; unmatched bases: 2. In DNA, the CDR3 is TGCAGCGGCGGGACAGGGTCCTACGAGCAGTACTTC. It codes for CSGGTGSYEQYF.

The chain employs TRBV5-4 and TRBJ2-7; D is uncertain. This CDR3 is built from 12 residues. V was pared by 4 bases and J by 5 bases, with 10 bases between. Germline loops: CDR1 SGHNT, CDR2 YYREEE (reference sequence). In nucleotides, the CDR3 is TGTGCCAGCAGCATAGCCAAGGACGAGCAGTACTTC. It codes for CASSIAKDEQYF.

The gene calls are TRBV28 and TRBJ1-5; D remains ambiguous. The CDR3 has 12 amino acids. CDR1 is MDHEN and CDR2 is SYDVKM in the germline V gene. Trimming stripped 6 bases from V and 12 bases from J, with 15 bases between. The CDR3 loop reads CASSLVEGYQHF. In DNA form, the CDR3 reads TGTGCCAGCAGCCTAGTTGAGGGTTACCAGCATTTT.

The CDR3 reads CASSLAGGNQPQHF. CDR3 DNA sequence: TGTGCCAGCAGCTTAGCAGGGGGCAATCAGCCCCAGCATTTT. The V gene is TRBV7-9, the J gene TRBJ1-5; possibly TRBD1 for D (5 bases). CDR3 length: 14 amino acids. CDR1 SEHNR and CDR2 FQNEAQ come from the germline V gene (reference sequence). V lost 0 bases and J lost 2, with 5 bases in between.

This clone occurred a few times. The chain joins TRBV11-2 to TRBJ2-3, with D hard to call. Germline V gene lookup returns CDR1 SGHAT and CDR2 FQNNGV. With 1 base removed from V and 5 bases from J, the gap between germline ends came to 1 base. The CDR3 extends over 11 amino acids. Here the CDR3 DNA reads TGTGCCAGCAGCTTAGGAGATACGCAGTATTTT. It codes for CASSLGDTQYF.

V and J are TRBV18 and TRBJ2-1; D perhaps matches TRBD1 (5 bases). Germline lookup yields CDR1 KGHSH and CDR2 LQKENI. Trimming stripped 3 bases from V and 2 bases from J, with 11 bases between. CDR3 length: 15 amino acids. The CDR3 sequence: CASSPATETYNEQFF. The CDR3 nucleotides read TGTGCCAGCTCACCCGCGACAGAGACCTACAATGAGCAGTTCTTC.

This chain joins TRBV7-9 and TRBJ2-7; no clear D. Germline-derived CDR1 and CDR2 are SEHNR and FQNEAQ (reference sequence). The CDR3 covers 13 residues. Trimming took off 1 base at V and 6 bases at J, with 10 bases between the two ends. CDR3 coding DNA: TGTGCCAGCAGCTTAGGATGGGTAGGCGAGCAGTACTTC. Translating gives CASSLGWVGEQYF.

CDR3 sequence: CASSLGTGAYGYTF. CDR3 sequence (DNA): TGCGCCAGCAGCTTGGGGACAGGGGCCTATGGCTACACCTTC. This chain links TRBV5-1 with TRBJ1-2, with 9 bases lining up with TRBD1. The germline V gene has CDR1 SGHRS and CDR2 YFSETQ. The V segment lost 0 bases and the J segment 4 bases; nucleotides outside the gene matches: 1. CDR3 size: 14 residues. Full variable domain (outside the CDR3, taken from reference TRBV5-1 and TRBJ1-2): KAGVTQTPRYLIKTRGQQVTLSCSPISGHRSVSWYQQTPGQGLQFLFEYFSETQRNKGNFPGRFSGRQFSNSRSEMNVSTLELGDSALYLCASSLGTGAYGYTFGSGTRLTVV.

The chain has TRBV6-1 and TRBJ2-5; D might be TRBD1 (6 bases). Trimming left V 1 base short and J 2 bases short, with 20 bases between. Germline values: CDR1 MNHNS, CDR2 SASEGT. The CDR3 spans 18 residues. The CDR3 nucleotides are TGTGCCAGCAGTGAAGTAATGTATTCGACAGGCCTACAAGAGACCCAGTACTTC. It translates to CASSEVMYSTGLQETQYF.

The chain carries TRBV27 and TRBJ2-7, with D maybe TRBD1 (6 bases). The germline V and J ends were trimmed by 5 bases and 3 bases, with 14 bases remaining between them. Germline V gene data show CDR1 as MNHEY and CDR2 as SMNVEV (reference sequence). This CDR3 region has 14 residues. CDR3 sequence (DNA): TGTGCCAGCAGTCAGGGGCCAATTGGCTACGAGCAGTACTTC. Translating gives CASSQGPIGYEQYF.

The rearrangement uses TRBV27 and TRBJ1-2; D might be TRBD1 (5 bases). V lost 2 bases to trimming and J lost 3 bases, with 10 bases between them. Germline-derived CDR1 and CDR2 are MNHEY and SMNVEV (reference sequence). CDR3 length: 14 residues. The CDR3 DNA is TGTGCCAGCAGTTTACTTGGGGGGTACTATGGCTACACCTTC. Translating gives CASSLLGGYYGYTF.

Points on this clone: The sample has other DNA sequences that encode this CDR3 too. This sequence joins TRBV30 and TRBJ2-6, with 7 bases lining up with TRBD1. The CDR3 is 13 residues long. Germline V CDR1 and CDR2: GTSNPN, SVGIG (reference sequence). CDR3 sequence reads: CALEGAGANVLTF. The CDR3 DNA sequence: TGTGCACTTGAGGGGGCGGGCGCCAACGTCCTGACTTTC.

CDR3 sequence reads: CASSKYNEQFF. CDR3 sequence (DNA): TGTGCCAGCAGTAAATACAATGAGCAGTTCTTC. This chain connects TRBV6-1 to TRBJ2-1; the D is unclear. The CDR3 length is 11 residues. Trimming removed 5 bases at V and 4 bases at J, with 3 bases between. The V gene's germline CDR1 is MNHNS and CDR2 SASEGT.

The V gene is TRBV28, the J gene TRBJ2-7, with D perhaps matching TRBD1 or TRBD2 (5 bases each). V was cut by 5 bases and J by 1 base, with 18 bases left in between. CDR1 MDHEN and CDR2 SYDVKM come from the germline V gene. This CDR3 region has 16 residues. This CDR3 is CASSVSSGTVSYEQYF. The CDR3 DNA reads as TGTGCCAGCAGTGTATCCTCCGGGACGGTGTCCTACGAGCAGTACTTC. The full variable domain, in which reference TRBV28 and TRBJ2-7 provide the parts outside the CDR3, is DVKVTQSSRYLVKRTGEKVFLECVQDMDHENMFWYRQDPGLGLRLIYFSYDVKMKEKGDIPEGYSVSREKKERFSLILESASTNQTSMYLCASSVSSGTVSYEQYFGPGTRLTVT.

The chain combines TRBV29-1 with TRBJ2-5; 9 nucleotides line up with TRBD1. The J call could be wrong; TRBJ2-7 is a better fit for the DNA end. CDR1 SQVTM and CDR2 ANQGSEA come from the germline V gene. The CDR3 consists of 13 residues. Here the CDR3 reads CSVKKTGGYEQYF. The DNA for the CDR3 is TGCAGCGTTAAAAAGACAGGGGGCTACGAGCAGTACTTC.